Detailed here is one T cell receptor (beta chain). This sample is drawn from a study of blood T cell repertoires in COVID-19. Whole-study context: Samples taken during acute and convalescent COVID-19 were collected in the United States, Italy and Spain. T cells, B-cell-depleted T cells, or PBMCs provided the cDNA or gDNA that served as material.

With V trimmed by 4 bases and J by 3 bases, 7 bases remained unmatched. Germline CDR1 reads MRHNA; CDR2 reads SNTAGT. This CDR3 has 15 residues. Profiled with immunoSEQ multiplex PCR; TCRdb holds only in-frame clones, not every one. The data contain some 160,000 clones, around 90% of them singletons. Material for sequencing was peripheral blood. J is TRBJ1-1 and V is TRBV6-4; 8 positions agree with TRBD1. This TCR derives from a man in his fifties or sixties with acute or convalescent COVID-19. CDR3 coding DNA: TGTGCCAGCAGTGTGGATCGGACAGGGCACACTGAAGCTTTCTTT. Translation: CASSVDRTGHTEAFF.